Presented here are 27 T cell receptor beta chains from one specimen sequenced in a study of T-cell memory formation after mild COVID-19. MiXCR, run by TCRdb on the 5' RACE reads, gives a single entry per CDR3 protein. The sample contains roughly 100,000 distinct CDR3 sequences, 9.5% to 15% of which appear only once. Input material: PBMCs or a T cell subset sorted from them (not recorded which). These receptors all come from an adult woman who had mild COVID-19 (a few samples of this study predate the infection). Cell type and time point are not known.

The chain recombines TRBV6-5 with TRBJ2-6, with D tentatively TRBD1 or TRBD2 (5 bases each). The V end lost 2 bases, the J end lost 2 bases, and 16 bases lay between the germline ends. The CDR3 contains 18 residues. The germline V gene encodes CDR1 MNHEY and CDR2 SVGAGI. The CDR3 nucleotides are TGTGCCAGCAGTTACGTTTTTATTCGGGGCGCTGGGGCCAACGTCCTGACTTTC. Translated, it gives CASSYVFIRGAGANVLTF.

In this sample, this clonotype turned up many times. The gene calls are TRBV20-1 and TRBJ2-5; 16 nucleotides line up with TRBD2. The CDR3 consists of 17 residues. CDR1 is DFQATT and CDR2 is SNEGSKA in the germline V gene (reference sequence). The ends lost 2 bases at V and 5 bases at J; junction bases unmatched: 8. Here the CDR3 reads CSARTGLAGGPRETQYF. In nucleotides, the CDR3 is TGCAGTGCTAGAACGGGACTAGCGGGGGGGCCGAGGGAGACCCAGTACTTC.

V is TRBV6-6 and J is TRBJ1-6; D gene unclear. V was trimmed by 8 bases and J by 5 bases, leaving 10 bases between them. The CDR3 covers 13 residues. Germline V CDR1 and CDR2: MNHNY, SVGAGI (reference sequence). The CDR3 here is CASRDKHNSPLHF. The DNA of the CDR3 is TGTGCCAGCCGCGACAAGCATAATTCACCCCTCCACTTT.

This clonotype was counted only a few times. V usage is TRBV7-6 and J usage is TRBJ2-5; 9 bases are shared with TRBD1. J was trimmed by 3 bases and V by 4 bases; bases with no gene match: 9. CDR1 and CDR2 from the germline V gene are SGHVS and FNYEAQ. The CDR3 consists of 16 residues. Here the CDR3 reads CASSSPQGAREETQYF. As DNA, the CDR3 is TGTGCCAGCAGCTCCCCACAGGGGGCTAGGGAAGAGACCCAGTACTTC.

This clonotype was observed a few times. The V and J genes are TRBV13 and TRBJ2-5; 7 bases agree with TRBD2. The CDR3 spans 16 residues. J lost 5 bases, V lost 3 bases, and 12 bases had no gene match. Germline CDR1 and CDR2: PRHDT and FYEKMQ (reference sequence). The CDR3 DNA is TGTGCCAGCAGCTTCTCCAGCGGGACCTCTCGTGAGACCCAGTACTTC. Amino acid sequence: CASSFSSGTSRETQYF.

This clonotype was detected many times. CDR3 nucleotides: TGCAGTGGATCCATAAGGGAGGTCCACACTGAAGCTTTCTTT. It encodes CSGSIREVHTEAFF. The chain combines TRBV20-1 with TRBJ1-1; no firm D call. CDR1 and CDR2 from the germline V gene are DFQATT and SNEGSKA (reference sequence). The CDR3 has 14 residues. V was pared by 7 bases and J by 3 bases, with 18 bases between.

This clonotype occurred a few times. This chain uses TRBV4-3 with TRBJ1-1; perhaps TRBD1 as D (6 bases). The CDR3 runs to 15 residues. V lost 0 bases, J lost 1 base, and 9 bases lay in between. Per germline, CDR1 LGHNA and CDR2 YSLEER. CDR3 bases: TGCGCCAGCAGCCAAGAAGAGGGGGGGAACACTGAAGCTTTCTTT. Residues: CASSQEEGGNTEAFF.

The sample holds a few counts of this clonotype. V gene TRBV7-6 combines with J gene TRBJ1-5; D gene unclear. The ends were cut back, 1 base at V and 3 bases at J, with 10 bases in the middle. The CDR3 length is 15 residues. Germline V gene data show CDR1 as SGHVS and CDR2 as FNYEAQ. The CDR3: CASSLVSGFNQPQHF. As DNA, the CDR3 is TGTGCCAGCAGCTTAGTGTCAGGATTCAATCAGCCCCAGCATTTT. Variable domain in full (rest from reference TRBV7-6 and TRBJ1-5): GAGVSQSPRYKVTKRGQDVALRCDPISGHVSLYWYRQALGQGPEFLTYFNYEAQQDKSGLPNDRFSAERPEGSISTLTIQRTEQRDSAMYRCASSLVSGFNQPQHFGDGTRLSIL.

This clonotype was found many times. The chain carries TRBV7-6 and TRBJ2-7; D is unresolved. The V gene's germline CDR1 is SGHVS and CDR2 FNYEAQ. The CDR3 loop spans 14 amino acids. Trimming pared 0 bases from V and 5 bases from J, leaving 11 bases between. The DNA of the CDR3 is TGTGCCAGCAGCTTAGCAGGGCAGATGGACGAGCAGTACTTC. Amino acids: CASSLAGQMDEQYF.

The rearrangement joins TRBV7-9 to TRBJ2-7; 9 bases fit TRBD2. This CDR3 contains 16 residues. The J segment lost 3 bases and the V segment lost 5 bases, leaving 11 bases of the junction unmatched. Germline lookup yields CDR1 SEHNR and CDR2 FQNEAQ (reference sequence). This CDR3 is CASSGREGEQLYEQYF. The CDR3 DNA reads TGTGCCAGCAGCGGGCGGGAGGGTGAACAACTCTACGAGCAGTACTTC.

This clonotype has just a few counts. This chain connects TRBV3-1 to TRBJ1-2, with a weak D call TRBD1 (5 bases). Trimming shortened V by 4 bases and J by 4 bases, and 10 bases separated the two germline ends. Germline loops: CDR1 LGHDT, CDR2 YNNKEL (reference sequence). CDR3 length: 13 residues. The CDR3: CASSLQESYGYTF. The CDR3, as DNA: TGTGCCAGCAGCCTACAGGAGAGCTATGGCTACACCTTC.

The chain is built from TRBV4-1 and TRBJ2-3; 10 bases match TRBD2. This CDR3 comprises 17 residues. Germline values: CDR1 MGHRA, CDR2 YSYEKL. V dropped 1 base and J dropped 5; count of bases not matched to a gene: 9. The CDR3 bases are TGCGCCAGCAGCCAAGTCGCTAGCGGGGGCACCGGAGATACGCAGTATTTT. Encoded protein: CASSQVASGGTGDTQYF.

V is TRBV7-9 and J is TRBJ1-2; D is unresolved. Germline V gene data show CDR1 as SEHNR and CDR2 as FQNEAQ (reference sequence). Trimming removed 3 bases from V and 8 bases from J, with 13 bases in between. The CDR3 spans 13 residues. CDR3 sequence: CASSFMALEGYTF. DNA for the CDR3: TGTGCCAGCAGCTTTATGGCACTCGAGGGCTACACCTTC.

The chain couples TRBV9 to TRBJ2-7, with D perhaps assigned TRBD1 or TRBD2 (5 bases each). Trimming removed 3 bases at V and 2 bases at J, with 12 bases between. The CDR3 has 14 residues. From germline, CDR1 is SGDLS and CDR2 YYNGEE. The chain's CDR3 is CASSAGTVPYEQYF. The CDR3 nucleotides are TGTGCCAGCAGCGCGGGGACGGTCCCCTACGAGCAGTACTTC. Filled out from reference TRBV9 and TRBJ2-7, the complete variable domain reads DSGVTQTPKHLITATGQRVTLRCSPRSGDLSVYWYQQSLDQGLQFLIQYYNGEERAKGNILERFSAQQFPDLHSELNLSSLELGDSALYFCASSAGTVPYEQYFGPGTRLTVT.

This clonotype was detected ten times or more. V is TRBV5-1 and J is TRBJ2-7; D possibly matches TRBD1 or TRBD2 (5 bases each). The CDR3 runs to 13 residues. The germline CDR1 and CDR2 sequences are SGHRS and YFSETQ. V lost 4 bases to trimming and J lost 2 bases, with 10 bases between them. DNA for the CDR3: TGCGCCAGCAGCGGGGACCGAGCCTACGAGCAGTACTTC. Translating it yields CASSGDRAYEQYF. The variable domain in full, with the rest retrieved from reference TRBV5-1 and TRBJ2-7, is KAGVTQTPRYLIKTRGQQVTLSCSPISGHRSVSWYQQTPGQGLQFLFEYFSETQRNKGNFPGRFSGRQFSNSRSEMNVSTLELGDSALYLCASSGDRAYEQYFGPGTRLTVT.

The gene calls are TRBV27 and TRBJ1-2, with D perhaps matching TRBD1 (5 bases). Trimming cost V 7 bases and J 8 bases, with 20 bases left between them. There are 14 residues in the CDR3. CDR1 and CDR2 (germline): MNHEY, SMNVEV (reference sequence). DNA for the CDR3: TGTGCCAGCAAGGGTGAAGGGACCGGAGAGGGCTACACCTTC. Residues: CASKGEGTGEGYTF.

This clonotype was observed a few times. This CDR3 is CASSLERGPGYEQFF. As DNA, the CDR3 is TGTGCCAGCAGCTTGGAAAGGGGGCCAGGGTATGAGCAGTTCTTC. The chain carries TRBV5-6 and TRBJ2-1, with 7 bases aligning to TRBD1. The V and J ends lost 0 bases and 8 bases, in that order; junction bases with no gene match: 8. Germline CDR1 reads SGHDT; CDR2 reads YYEEEE. This CDR3 comprises 15 residues.

The CDR3 here is CASSYPGYQPQHF. The CDR3 region has the DNA TGTGCCAGCAGTTACCCGGGGTATCAGCCCCAGCATTTT. The J gene is TRBJ1-5, the V gene TRBV6-2 or TRBV6-3; no definite D call. V was pared by 2 bases and J by 5 bases, with 7 bases between. The CDR3 covers 13 residues. Germline V CDR1 and CDR2: MNHEY, SVGEGT.

V gene TRBV6-5 combines with J gene TRBJ2-3; 9 bases map to TRBD2. The germline gives CDR1 MNHEY, CDR2 SVGAGI. This CDR3 spans 13 amino acids. This chain's CDR3 is CAAGLAIFDTQYF. The DNA for the CDR3 is TGTGCAGCCGGACTAGCGATATTCGATACGCAGTATTTT.

The chain has TRBV5-1 and TRBJ1-6; TRBD1 matches 9 bases. Per the germline V gene, CDR1 is SGHRS and CDR2 is YFSETQ. J gave up 9 bases and V 7 bases, and 8 bases lay outside the gene matches. CDR3 size: 14 residues. CDR3 region: CASSLGQGFSPLHF. In DNA, the CDR3 is TGCGCCAGCTCGTTGGGACAGGGCTTTTCACCCCTCCACTTT.

The J gene is TRBJ2-2, the V gene TRBV7-6; D not certain. Per the germline V gene, CDR1 is SGHVS and CDR2 is FNYEAQ. V shed 5 bases and J shed 4 bases, with 8 bases lying between them. The CDR3 loop spans 13 amino acids. The CDR3 DNA is TGTGCCAGCAGCCCCATGTCCACCGGGGAGCTGTTTTTT. Translation: CASSPMSTGELFF.

V is TRBV20-1 and J is TRBJ1-5, with TRBD1 as a possible D gene (6 bases). Germline V lookup: CDR1 DFQATT, CDR2 SNEGSKA (reference sequence). The CDR3 is 14 residues long. Between the trimmed V and J ends, which lost 4 bases and 5 bases, there was a span of 15 bases. CDR3 DNA: TGCAGTGCTACGGGGGCTGAGAAATATCAGCCCCAGCATTTT. It codes for CSATGAEKYQPQHF.

This clonotype has at least ten counts. This chain connects TRBV4-3 to TRBJ2-1; TRBD2 agrees at 9 bases. J was trimmed by 5 bases and V by 0 bases; bases with no gene match: 17. The CDR3 contains 20 residues. Per the germline V gene, CDR1 is LGHNA and CDR2 is YSLEER. In DNA, the CDR3 is TGCGCCAGCAGCCAAGAGCTCCCTCGCTCATGGACTAGCGAGCACAATGAGCAGTTCTTC. As protein: CASSQELPRSWTSEHNEQFF.

The chain couples TRBV24-1 to TRBJ2-2; a possible D gene is TRBD2 (6 bases). This CDR3 contains 16 residues. Germline-derived CDR1 and CDR2 are KGHDR and SFDVKD. Trimming shortened V by 5 bases and J by 1 base, and 13 bases separated the two germline ends. CDR3 in DNA: TGTGCCACCAGTGTAACATGGCGGGAGAACACCGGGGAGCTGTTTTTT. Translating gives CATSVTWRENTGELFF.

The chain uses TRBV7-2 and TRBJ1-2, with no clear D. The germline V gene encodes CDR1 SGHTA and CDR2 FQGNSA. V dropped 2 bases and J dropped 5 bases, with 12 bases sitting between them. CDR3 length equals 14 residues. The CDR3 region is CASSLIPASYGYTF. CDR3 DNA sequence: TGTGCCAGCAGCTTAATCCCCGCCAGTTATGGCTACACCTTC. Supplemented by reference TRBV7-2 and TRBJ1-2, the full variable domain reads GAGVSQSPSNKVTEKGKDVELRCDPISGHTALYWYRQSLGQGLEFLIYFQGNSAPDKSGLPSDRFSAERTGGSVSTLTIQRTQQEDSAVYLCASSLIPASYGYTFGSGTRLTVV.

This clonotype has more than one count but fewer than ten. The V gene is TRBV20-1, the J gene TRBJ1-6, with D perhaps TRBD1 (6 bases). CDR3 length: 12 residues. CDR1 and CDR2 (germline): DFQATT, SNEGSKA (reference sequence). V was shortened by 3 bases and J by 15 bases, with 15 bases between the two germline ends. For the CDR3, the DNA is TGCAGTGCTAGCGATCACCGGGACATCCTCCACTTT. Translating gives CSASDHRDILHF.

This clonotype was found many times. This chain uses TRBV4-3 with TRBJ2-7; TRBD2 matches at 9 bases. The CDR3 is 17 amino acids. In germline, CDR1 is LGHNA, CDR2 YSLEER. The junction had 6 bases not matched to a gene; V was cut back by 0 bases and J by 0 bases. The CDR3 is CASSQDLAGPTSYEQYF. The DNA of the CDR3 is TGCGCCAGCAGCCAAGATCTAGCGGGACCGACCTCCTACGAGCAGTACTTC.